This entry lists 8 T cell receptor beta chains sequenced from one sample in a study of response to subunit inactivated influenza vaccine. TCRdb re-called the RT-PCR reads with MiXCR, one entry per CDR3 protein. The profile shows roughly 700,000 distinct CDR3 sequences, approximately 13% of them singletons. Material: PBMCs from blood, obtained roughly 2 weeks before vaccination. These TCRs come from a man aged 45-65 years who received an inactivated influenza vaccine.

This rearrangement joins TRBV29-1 to TRBJ1-1; D might be TRBD1 (5 bases). V lost 3 bases and J lost 3, with 11 bases in between. Germline loops: CDR1 SQVTM, CDR2 ANQGSEA. The CDR3 length is 13 residues. The CDR3 here is CSVDQGLDTEAFF. The CDR3 region has the DNA TGCAGCGTTGATCAGGGTCTGGACACTGAAGCTTTCTTT.

This rearrangement joins TRBV28 to TRBJ2-1, with D maybe TRBD2 (6 bases). Per the germline V gene, CDR1 is MDHEN and CDR2 is SYDVKM. Trimming took off 4 bases at V and 3 bases at J, with 13 bases between the two ends. CDR3 length: 15 residues. The CDR3 coding sequence is TGTGCCAGCAGTTCGGCTAGCGCCAACTACAATGAGCAGTTCTTC. Translated: CASSSASANYNEQFF.

This clonotype has just a few counts. The chain is built from TRBV7-9 and TRBJ1-5, with D perhaps matching TRBD1 (5 bases). The CDR3 sequence is 15 residues long. CDR1 is SEHNR, CDR2 FQNEAQ, per germline (reference sequence). Trimming shortened V by 3 bases and J by 0 bases, and 9 bases separated the two germline ends. The CDR3 region is CASSFGHNSNQPQHF. Here the CDR3 DNA reads TGTGCCAGCAGCTTCGGACACAATAGCAATCAGCCCCAGCATTTT. Full variable domain (rest looked up from reference TRBV7-9 and TRBJ1-5): DTGVSQNPRHKITKRGQNVTFRCDPISEHNRLYWYRQTLGQGPEFLTYFQNEAQLEKSRLLSDRFSAERPKGSFSTLEIQRTEQGDSAMYLCASSFGHNSNQPQHFGDGTRLSIL.

This chain links TRBV12-3 or TRBV12-4 with TRBJ1-5; D uncertain. V was cut by 11 bases and J by 4 bases, with 30 bases left in between. This CDR3 has 18 residues. The CDR3 DNA reads TGTGCCCTCAGTTTAGAAGGGCCAGGAACTAGGGTGAATCAGCCCCAGCATTTT. It encodes CALSLEGPGTRVNQPQHF.

This clonotype was seen a handful of times. V is TRBV20-1 and J is TRBJ2-5, with 9 bases aligning to TRBD2. Per the germline V gene, CDR1 is DFQATT and CDR2 is SNEGSKA (reference sequence). V dropped 3 bases and J dropped 10; count of bases not matched to a gene: 6. This CDR3 is built from 12 residues. The CDR3 region is CSARVGLASQYF. In DNA, the CDR3 is TGCAGTGCTAGGGTGGGACTAGCAAGCCAGTACTTC.

There are a few counts of this clonotype. The chain couples TRBV4-1 to TRBJ2-1; D gene uncertain. From germline, CDR1 is MGHRA and CDR2 YSYEKL. The length of the CDR3 is 13 residues. V lost 3 bases and J lost 3, with 6 bases in between. In nucleotides, the CDR3 is TGCGCCAGCAGCCAGAACGGCTACAATGAGCAGTTCTTC. It translates to CASSQNGYNEQFF.

The chain has TRBV6-1 and TRBJ1-2; possible D gene TRBD1, 6 bases. The V gene's germline CDR1 is MNHNS and CDR2 SASEGT. CDR3 size: 14 residues. V was pared by 5 bases and J by 1 base, with 11 bases between. The CDR3 loop reads CASSRTELNYGYTF. The CDR3 DNA reads as TGTGCCAGCAGTAGGACAGAGCTTAACTATGGCTACACCTTC.

This clonotype was counted only a few times. The rearrangement links TRBV29-1 to TRBJ1-1; 9 bases align to TRBD1. V shed 2 bases, J shed 4 bases, and the junction held 5 bases outside the gene matches. Germline V gene data show CDR1 as SQVTM and CDR2 as ANQGSEA. The CDR3 runs to 14 residues. The CDR3 DNA reads TGCAGCGTTGAAATGAGGACAGGGGCCACTGAAGCTTTCTTT. This gives the protein CSVEMRTGATEAFF.